This entry is about one T cell receptor (beta chain). This specimen comes from a study of response to subunit inactivated influenza vaccine. The V gene end was trimmed by 5 bases and the J gene end by 2 bases; junction bases not matched to a gene: 10. The CDR3 is 16 amino acids. Germline loops: CDR1 MDHEN, CDR2 SYDVKM. TCRdb processed the RT-PCR reads anew with MiXCR; each CDR3 protein has one entry. The sample comprises about 530,000 distinct CDR3 sequences, approximately 10% of which are singletons, and roughly a tenth rests with the top ten. The rearrangement links TRBV28 to TRBJ2-7; TRBD2 aligns across 9 bases. The TCR comes from a man in his fifties or sixties who received an inactivated influenza vaccine. The input for sequencing was PBMCs from blood, taken on the day of vaccination. This CDR3 reads CASSAPAGLATYEQYF. The CDR3, as DNA: TGTGCCAGCAGTGCACCGGCGGGACTAGCCACCTACGAGCAGTACTTC.